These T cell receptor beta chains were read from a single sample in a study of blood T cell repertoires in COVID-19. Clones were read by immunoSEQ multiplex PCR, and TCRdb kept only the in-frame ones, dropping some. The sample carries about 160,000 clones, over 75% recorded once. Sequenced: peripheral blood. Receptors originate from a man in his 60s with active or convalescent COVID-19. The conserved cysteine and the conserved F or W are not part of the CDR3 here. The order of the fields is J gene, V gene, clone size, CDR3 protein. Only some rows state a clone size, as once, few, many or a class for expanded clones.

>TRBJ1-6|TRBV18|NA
ASSPRLTAPLH
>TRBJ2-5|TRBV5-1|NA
ASSPGTGGYQETQY
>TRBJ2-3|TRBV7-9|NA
ASSQGTSGPGTQY
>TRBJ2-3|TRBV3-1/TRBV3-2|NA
ASSPLGSTIGTDTQY
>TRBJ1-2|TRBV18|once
ASSTNPGTASMGAYGYT
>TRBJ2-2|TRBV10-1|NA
ASSENSETGELF
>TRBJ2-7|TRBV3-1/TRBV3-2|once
ASSVAGRAPYEQY
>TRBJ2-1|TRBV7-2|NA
ASILAGDGEQF
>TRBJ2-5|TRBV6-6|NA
ASSPARGSQETQY
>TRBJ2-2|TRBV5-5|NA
ASSPNRGLAGGGELF
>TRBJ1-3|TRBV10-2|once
ASTDLGAGNTIY
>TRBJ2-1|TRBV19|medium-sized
ASSTIAGDLNEQF
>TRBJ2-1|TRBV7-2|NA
ASSLDSGGYNEQF
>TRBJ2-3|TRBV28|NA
ASSSGLPLTDTQY
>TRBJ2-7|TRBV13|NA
ASSSRDRGYEQY
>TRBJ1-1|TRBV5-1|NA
ASSWGQGNTEAF
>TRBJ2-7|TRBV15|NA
ATRRRYRETYEQY
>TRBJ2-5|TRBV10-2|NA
ASRAGSPGETQY
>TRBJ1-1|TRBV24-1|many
ATRSSLGNTEAF
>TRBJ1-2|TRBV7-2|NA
ASTPQPGILDNGYT
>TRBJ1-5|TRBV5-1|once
ASSWGSGDNQPQH
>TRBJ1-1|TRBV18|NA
ASSPDRVNTEAF
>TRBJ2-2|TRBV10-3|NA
AISEGQGSRTGELF
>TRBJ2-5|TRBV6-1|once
ASSASSGGQVGETQY
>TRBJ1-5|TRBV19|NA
ASSQTGDQPQH
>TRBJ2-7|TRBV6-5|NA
ASKVFAGSEQY
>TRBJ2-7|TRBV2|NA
ASSSSGASSYEQY
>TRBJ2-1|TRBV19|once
ASRRGLGEQF
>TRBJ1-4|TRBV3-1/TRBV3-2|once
ASRTGANEKLF
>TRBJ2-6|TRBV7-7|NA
ASSPGTGAGANVLT
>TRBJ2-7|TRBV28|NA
ASSQETPPYEQY
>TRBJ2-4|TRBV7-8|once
ASSFGIARAKNIQY
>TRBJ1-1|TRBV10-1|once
ATRDSLNTEAF
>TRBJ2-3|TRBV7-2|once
ASSPRGRGPDTQY
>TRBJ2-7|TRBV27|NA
ASSLSGVYEQY
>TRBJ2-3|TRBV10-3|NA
AMGRGPSTTQY
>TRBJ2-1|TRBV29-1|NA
SAEGLAGGSSYNEQF
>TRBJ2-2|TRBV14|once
ASSQETGYTGELF
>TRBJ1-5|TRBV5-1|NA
ASSLVGQLLPYSNQPQH
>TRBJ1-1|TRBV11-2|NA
ASSLARGLRSTEAF
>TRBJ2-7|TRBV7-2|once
ASSLPPRLEGGPEEQY
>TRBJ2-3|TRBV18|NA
ASSPSSSTDTQY
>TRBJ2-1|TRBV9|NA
ASSARGMRSNEQF
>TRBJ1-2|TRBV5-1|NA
ASSFGGTGYGYT
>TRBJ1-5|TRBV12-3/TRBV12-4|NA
ASSLAGVQPQH
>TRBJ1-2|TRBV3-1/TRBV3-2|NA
ASSQGSTGDGYT
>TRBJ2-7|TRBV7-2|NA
ASSSTVSYEQY
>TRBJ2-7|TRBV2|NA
ASSPSPSATYEQY
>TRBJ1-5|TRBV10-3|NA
ATTVEGGSNQPQH
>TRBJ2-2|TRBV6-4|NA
ASSGEGQTGELF
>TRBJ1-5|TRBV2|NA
ASRGTGESQPQH
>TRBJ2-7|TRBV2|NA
ASSGVVSYEQY
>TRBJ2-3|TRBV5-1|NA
ASVAGGGTDTQY
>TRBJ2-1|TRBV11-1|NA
ASSHGLAGSDNEQF
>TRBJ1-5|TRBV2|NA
ASGQGGSNQPQH
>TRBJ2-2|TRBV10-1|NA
ASSTTTGELF